The following is a T cell receptor beta chain sequence with its context. The target of this receptor is not known. Within one base of it there is no much larger clone, and no base qualities were kept. The data were taken from a study of cytomegalovirus exposure and HLA in healthy donors (dated by TCRdb to about 2017). Notes on the research overall: An earlier analysis of approximately 590 of the donors reported 250 to 350 Gb of sequence data and around 120 million unique TCR beta sequences from about 180 million T cells. Typing coverage varied by locus: roughly 629-640 donors for A, B, C, DRB1 and DQB1; approximately 560 for DQA1; about 570 for DPA1; more than 450 for DPB1. About 310 gigabases of sequencing data and tens of millions of unique TCR sequences were included in an early release covering roughly 600 HLA-typed donors. The study aimed to test whether signatures of past pathogen exposure could be identified by cataloging public T cell receptors. All discovery cohort repertoires had been generated on a single sequencing platform. A handful of DR-DQ haplotypes were handled as single units for association and clustering because linkage in the cohort was strong. In a later genetic analysis, genome-wide SNP genotypes for about three fifths of the roughly 670 donors were used, and that subset was treated as a discovery cohort. The genetic ancestry cluster associated with self-reported Caucasian donors included roughly 84% of the 300 to 400 genotyped donors. A later analysis re-analyzed previously published TCR beta repertoires from 666 donors and added high-resolution HLA genotyping to study TCR occurrence patterns. Alongside the repertoire data, information on donor age, sex, ethnicity and CMV serostatus was compiled. In addition to the first cohort of hundreds of subjects, a separate validation cohort of 120 different subjects was used. Class I and class II HLA loci were covered by the typing at four-digit resolution. The study combined high-throughput TCR immunosequencing, statistical association of individual TCRs with disease status, and machine learning to predict cytomegalovirus infection status. The later analysis used no new phenotypic data to find candidate immune exposures, relying instead on TCR beta sequences and their occurrence across donors. Among roughly 400 genotyped donors of the cohort, an average of around 250,000 unique TCR beta nucleotide sequences was sequenced per donor, of which about 20% were non-productive. Using immunosequencing, the study profiled T cell repertoires from some 670 subjects and related those repertoires to cytomegalovirus serostatus. An earlier analysis of about 620 of the donors applied high-throughput TCR beta sequencing to assess whether each TCR beta V gene segment acted as functional or pseudogenic. The study at large found these results: Because HLA typing was missing for some donors at each locus, association tests included only the typed subset. A later analysis found that TCR association rates varied across HLA loci, with DRB1 alleles showing the most associated TCRs and HLA-C alleles the fewest. In an earlier analysis of around 600 of the donors, most TCR beta V segments were observed in productive rearrangements about 90% or about 30% of the time, broadly matching IMGT annotations. Because counts were too low, about 15 rarely observed V segments, including chromosome 9 orphons, were left out of the earlier analysis of roughly 600 of the donors. A later analysis associated 16,951 TCR beta sequences with specific HLA alleles at a false discovery rate of 0.05. Most TCR sequences were seen in very few donors, while some public TCRs were found in many individuals. In this cohort, only TCR beta chains were sequenced, and detectable features were limited by the absence of alpha or paired-chain data. Correlated functional status among segregating V segments might be attributable to linkage disequilibrium, but an unknown experimental factor could not be ruled out. CMV serostatus was the only immune exposure information available for the cohort. According to a later analysis, parvovirus B19, influenza, CMV and Epstein-Barr virus appeared linked to several top co-occurrence clusters. Some IMGT-functional V segments, including TRBV6-2 and TRBV6-3, could not be told apart with the 87-base-pair reads, so those segments were excluded. When HLA alleles, especially DR and DQ, strongly co-occurred, TCR associations were difficult to assign to individual alleles. Roughly uniform sequencing depth across donors was assumed in presence/absence analyses, although this assumption may not hold. A further reported finding was that TCR beta sequences accurately predicted the HLA-A and HLA-B alleles for most subjects in the first cohort. A later analysis found that most CMV-associated TCR beta chains appeared HLA-restricted, with HLA associations seemingly driven largely by CMV exposure. A later genetic analysis reported fewer N-insertions in productive TCRs among donors in an Asian-associated ancestry cluster than the approximately 670-donor mean. The study listed 150 to 200 TCR beta chains as associated with cytomegalovirus. A later genetic analysis associated a missense DCLRE1C variant with V-gene and J-gene trimming of TCR beta chains, and an independent cohort replicated the association. The sequencing pipeline was judged likely to have produced a cluster of highly shared sequence variants as a technical artifact. In vitro tests confirmed that a few of the cytomegalovirus-associated TCR beta chains recognize cytomegalovirus antigens. The authors suggested that the approach could potentially be extended to other disease states and immunological phenotypes. Cytomegalovirus status was reported to be diagnosed by the classifier with high specificity and sensitivity in both the original and validation cohorts. In a later analysis, HLA-associated TCR beta chains were found to be more clonally expanded and to have lower generation probabilities than equally common non-associated chains.

The CDR3 covers 16 residues, taking in both the cysteine and the phenylalanine. The only DNA kept is the CDR3, 48 bases in frame from the first base. Here V drops 4 bases and J drops 1 base, and the junction holds 3 bases not matched to any gene. CDR1 is given as MGHRA and CDR2 as YSYEKL, both from the germline V gene. The cohort consisted of 650 to 700 healthy bone marrow donors. At the time of sampling, all cohort members were nominally healthy, though unrecorded immune exposures were likely present. The donor tested CMV seronegative, placing the donor among the 350 or so seronegative members of the cohort. Every donor gave a peripheral blood sample, and the peripheral blood mononuclear cells from that sample were used for TCR beta sequencing. The Qiagen DNeasy Blood Extraction Kit was used to extract genomic DNA from the blood cell samples. Library method: the immunoSEQ multiplex PCR assay. For the multiplex PCR, a mixture combining 60 forward primers for TCR Vbeta segments and 13 reverse primers for TCR Jbeta segments was used. Amplification of the CDR3 region of rearranged TCR beta genes was performed with a multiplex PCR assay on genomic DNA. The amplified TCR beta libraries were sequenced on the Illumina HiSeq System as 87-base-pair reads. The authors' pipeline ran thus. In a later analysis, some 80 million unique TCR beta chains were counted across the approximately 670 repertoires, and roughly 11 million of these chains were shared by at least two donors. A nearest-neighbor algorithm error-corrected the raw reads and collapsed the reads into unique sequences, merging closely related sequences to remove PCR and sequencing errors. CDR3 sequences were aligned to IMGT reference sequences to assign V, D and J gene segments. For a sequence to be retained, a match of at least six nucleotides was required to both a V gene segment and a J gene segment. Rearrangements were classified as productive when the CDR3 lacked stop codons and remained in frame with V and J, and all other rearrangements were classified as non-productive. Following IMGT convention, CDR3 was defined as the stretch from the second conserved V-encoded cysteine to the conserved J-encoded phenylalanine. In an earlier analysis of approximately 590 of the donors, sequences lacking an unambiguous match to a single V gene segment were excluded. In an earlier analysis of approximately 610 of the donors, V segments were called functional above 56.7% productive rearrangements and were called segregating when the between-donor standard deviation exceeded 5%. A statistical classification framework was built for diagnosing cytomegalovirus status from the catalog of TCR beta chain sequences. In a later analysis, V and J genes were assigned by comparing TCR nucleotide sequences against IMGT/GENE-DB human TR gene sequences. Using the TCRdist pipeline, a later analysis assigned CDR3 sequences along with most-parsimonious VDJ recombination scenarios. In a later analysis, each TCR beta chain was defined by its CDR3 amino acid sequence together with its V-gene family, and reads without a unique V-gene family were excluded. As a way to deal with suspected cross-contamination and a sequencing artifact, a later analysis dropped under 600 nucleotide sequences that were highly shared and had low generation probability. In a later analysis, a clonal expansion index was calculated for each public chain from normalized within-repertoire ranks of inferred template counts. A later analysis computed generation probabilities with a VDJ recombination model fitted to out-of-frame rearrangements, and checked the results against IGoR. A later analysis scored TCR-TCR, TCR-HLA and TCR-CMV co-occurrence with hypergeometric tests, applying a repertoire-size bias correction to TCR pairs. False discovery rates were estimated in a later analysis by permuting HLA or CMV assignments 20 times. In a later analysis, co-occurring TCRs were grouped using DBSCAN, with TCRdist sequence similarity added in when clustering inside HLA-allele-positive subsets. Co-occurrence clustering excluded repertoires with fewer than 30,000 or more than 120,000 public chains, plus five with anomalous nucleotide sharing. The table was pulled from immuneACCESS by TCRdb, which kept in-frame rearrangements only. Such tables lose some clones; where checked, under half of the loss comes from unresolved V genes, and the rest has no known cause. V, J and clone size derive from that table, while D and trimming were established from the DNA sequence. The sample table contains some 150,000 clones; only one count was recorded for approximately 80% of them. 2.4% of the sample goes to the ten largest clones.

Recombination joined TRBV4-1 with TRBJ2-5, with 13 middle bases fitting TRBD2. This receptor was obtained from a man aged 50-59 years in good health and CMV-seronegative. Material for sequencing was PBMCs. The CDR3 region has the sequence CASSRWTSGGQETQYF. The DNA sequence is given as TGCGCCAGCAGCCGCTGGACTAGCGGGGGCCAAGAGACCCAGTACTTC.